These 7 T cell receptor beta chains were sequenced from one sample in a study of cytomegalovirus exposure and HLA in healthy donors. The primer mix had 60 Vbeta and 13 Jbeta primers. TCRdb keeps only in-frame clones here, not all; method: immunoSEQ multiplex PCR. The sample carries approximately 70,000 clones, 70% recorded once. The sample comprised PBMCs. Receptors were obtained from a woman in her forties or fifties in good health and CMV-seropositive.

V usage is TRBV5-1 and J usage is TRBJ1-4; no reliable D call. The germline V gene encodes CDR1 SGHRS and CDR2 YFSETQ. Trimming took 4 bases from V and 7 from J, leaving 11 bases between them. The CDR3 sequence is 13 residues long. CDR3: CASSDGVSEKLFF. In nucleotides, the CDR3 is TGCGCCAGCAGCGATGGAGTGAGTGAAAAACTGTTTTTT.

V and J are TRBV7-9 and TRBJ2-2; D not certain. Germline-derived CDR1 and CDR2 are SEHNR and FQNEAQ (reference sequence). V was clipped by 7 bases and J by 2 bases, with 8 bases between them. The length of the CDR3 is 13 residues. The CDR3 coding sequence is TGTGCCAGCACCCCGGGTAACACCGGGGAGCTGTTTTTT. This translates into CASTPGNTGELFF.

The gene calls are TRBV19 and TRBJ1-1; no clear D gene. With 5 bases removed from V and 1 base from J, the gap between germline ends came to 14 bases. In germline, CDR1 is LNHDA, CDR2 SQIVND (reference sequence). The CDR3 is made up of 15 amino acids. The CDR3, as DNA: TGTGCCAGTAGTTCAGCCAACCACAGGAACACTGAAGCTTTCTTT. This translates into CASSSANHRNTEAFF.

The CDR3 reads CASSFWRGSTDTQYF. CDR3 nucleotide sequence: TGTGCCAGCAGTTTTTGGCGGGGCTCCACAGATACGCAGTATTTT. This chain joins TRBV28 and TRBJ2-3, with D perhaps TRBD2 (6 bases). CDR3 length equals 15 residues. V was pared by 3 bases and J by 2 bases, with 12 bases between. CDR1 and CDR2 from the germline V gene are MDHEN and SYDVKM.

The rearrangement uses TRBV29-1 and TRBJ1-2, with a tentative D call TRBD1 (6 bases). This CDR3 is 13 amino acids long. V gave up 7 bases and J gave up 8 bases, with 20 bases separating them. Germline-derived CDR1 and CDR2 are SQVTM and ANQGSEA. Here the CDR3 reads CSGLLTGTGGYTF. In DNA, the CDR3 is TGCAGCGGCCTCCTGACAGGAACGGGAGGCTACACCTTC.

The chain links TRBV20-1 to TRBJ2-5; D not resolved. The V end lost 5 bases, the J end lost 4 bases, and 8 bases lay between the germline ends. The CDR3 is made up of 11 amino acids. Germline lookup yields CDR1 DFQATT and CDR2 SNEGSKA (reference sequence). The CDR3 here is CSAENRETQYF. The CDR3 nucleotides are TGCAGTGCTGAAAATAGAGAGACCCAGTACTTC.

This clone turned up a few times. The chain joins TRBV7-8 to TRBJ1-5; TRBD1 aligns across 9 bases. Losses at the gene ends were 0 bases for V and 4 bases for J; bases not matched to a gene: 4. Looked up from germline, CDR1 is SGHVS and CDR2 is FQNEAQ. The CDR3 loop spans 16 amino acids. This CDR3 is CASSLADGTGNQPQHF. CDR3 nucleotides: TGTGCCAGCAGCTTAGCGGATGGGACAGGGAATCAGCCCCAGCATTTT.